Listed here is a single TCR beta chain. No antigen is known for it. Base qualities were left out, and no much larger clone turns up one base away. The data stem from a study of shared clonotypes between healthy human individuals (TCRdb year 2020). Background on the whole study: The cohort comprised two women and a few men aged 18 to 49 years. Per donor, three plates each were used for CD4 naive and CD4 memory, two for CD8 naive, and one for CD8 memory. To estimate repertoire size and how much clonotype sharing occurs between individuals, the study deeply sequenced the blood TCR repertoires of five healthy adults. To increase sequencing depth and limit assay-specific biases, TCR repertoire library preparation and sequencing were carried out by different laboratories using diverse techniques. Leukapheresis yielded between about 0.9 and 9 billion PBMCs per donor.

Healthy HIV-negative adults with no recently reported acute infections or vaccinations were included as donors. Every donor was a Caucasian adult residing in Nashville, Tennessee, USA. CD4+ T cells were enriched by magnetic negative selection, after which naive cells were positively selected on CD45RA and the negative fraction was taken as the memory subset. Blood was collected by leukapheresis, and PBMCs were isolated by Ficoll-Histopaque density gradient centrifugation and then cryopreserved in liquid nitrogen vapor phase. Analytical flow cytometry was used to check the purity and quantity of every magnetically sorted T cell population. From each sorted fraction, genomic DNA was isolated and quantified by UV absorbance on a Nanodrop 2000c. Using the deep immunoSEQ assay, multiplex PCR amplified TCR CDR3 regions from genomic DNA. For each cell subset, the extracted genomic DNA was distributed evenly across all wells of several immunoSEQ 96-well plates, and each plate served as one replicate. For sorted subsets, 150 to 250 ng of genomic DNA, equivalent to 25,000 to 35,000 T cell genomes, went into each replicate PCR. Purified libraries were measured with a Qubit 3.0 fluorometer, size-checked on a Bioanalyzer 2100, and measured again with the KAPA Library Quantification kit. Each immunoSEQ 96-well plate was sequenced on its own single-read 150-cycle Illumina NextSeq 550 flow cell. The study's own analysis went as follows. Because the immunoSEQ output held only junctional sequences and lacked quality scores, the filtering could not match the filtering applied to full-length reads. Sequences were annotated with PyIR, a Python wrapper for IgBLAST v1.9, using IMGT germline references to assign V/J genes and CDR3. Reads were filtered out if the reads had weak V/J assignments (E-value above 1e-6), no CDR3, stop codons, out-of-frame junctions, or ambiguous translated residues. V3J clonotypes were defined as sequences sharing the same inferred V gene, J gene, and CDR3 amino acid sequence. To compute the percentage overlap between repertoires, the number of shared unique clonotypes was divided by the size of the smaller repertoire. Richness of each repertoire was evaluated using RTK rarefaction, the Chao1 estimator, and Recon v2.1 estimates of unobserved clonotypes. Generation probabilities for all TCRbeta clonotypes obtained by the gDNA method from a handful of donors were computed using OLGA. TCRdb stores this immuneACCESS table with in-frame sequences only. Part of the clones is absent; in the studies checked, under half of the shortfall reflects unresolved V genes, and no reason is known for the rest. V, J and clone size are taken as reported in that table, and D and trimming were inferred from the DNA itself. The sample profile shows roughly 2.4 million clones; under 97% of them were found once. Together, the top ten hold around 0.13% of the sample.

Study-level results and caveats: Pairwise subsampling led to the expectation that sequencing depth would affect the degree of clonotype sharing among donors. Rarefaction of sorted-subset datasets indicated incomplete sequencing despite the large sequencing depth. When a few donors were compared, the shared fraction of clonotypes was roughly 4.8% for naive CD4, approximately 3.5% for naive CD8, roughly 2.3% for memory CD4, and 0.4% for memory CD8. Sampling was restricted to blood, and TCR repertoires in tissues likely differ from the TCR repertoires found in blood. Naive subsets generally had larger estimated clonotype richness than memory subsets. The small number of donors limited the genetic and exposure-history diversity represented. Compared with non-shared clonotypes, clonotypes shared by all four sorted-subset donors had higher generation probabilities.

Input material: naive CD4+ T cells sorted from blood. The sample's cell subset or site, from its label and the paper: CD45RA+ positively selected. This TCR was recovered from a man younger than 35 in good health.

The CDR3 reads CAGETGSVPDTQYF. At the DNA level, the sequence is TGTGCCGGCGAGACAGGGTCGGTCCCAGATACGCAGTATTTT. Rearrangement joined TRBV6-1 to TRBJ2-3, with 7 junctional bases fitting TRBD1. For this chain, trimming is 11 bases at the V end and 4 bases at the J end, and the number of junction bases without a gene match is 12. Reading the germline V gene gives CDR1 MNHNS and CDR2 SASEGT. Including the terminal cysteine and phenylalanine, the CDR3 comprises 14 residues. Solely the CDR3 DNA is kept, with 42 bases framed from the first base.